What follows is one T cell receptor beta chain and its context. Its antigen remains unidentified. The CDR3 has 17 amino acids. J gave up 6 bases and V 0 bases, and 7 bases lay outside the gene matches. Germline V gives CDR1 LGHNA, CDR2 YNFKEQ. Primers: 60 Vbeta forward and 13 Jbeta reverse. TCRdb's table, derived via immunoSEQ multiplex PCR, lists solely in-frame clones and lacks some. Of about 98,000 clones detected, about four fifths appear once; the ten largest clones hold roughly 3.8%. The data belong to a study of cytomegalovirus exposure and HLA in healthy donors. Study-level results: There were several of the most significant clusters that appeared linked to common viral pathogens in a later analysis. A later analysis showed TCR association rates differing by HLA locus, peaking at DRB1 and lowest at HLA-C.

Sequencing was performed on PBMCs. The rearrangement joins TRBV4-2 to TRBJ2-1, with 11 positions matching TRBD2. The TCR was taken from a female donor in good health and CMV-seropositive. CDR3 sequence: CASSQDRTGLAANEQFF. The CDR3 DNA reads TGTGCCAGCAGCCAAGATCGGACGGGACTAGCGGCCAATGAGCAGTTCTTC.